This TCR beta chain was identified during a study of blood T cell repertoires in COVID-19. Across the whole study: Samples of COVID-19 (acute and convalescent) were obtained from the United States, Italy and Spain. Sources were T cells, B-cell-depleted T cells, or PBMCs; the material itself was cDNA or gDNA.

Trimming shortened V by 3 bases and J by 4 bases, and 6 bases separated the two germline ends. This CDR3 contains 14 residues. CDR1 is KGHDR and CDR2 is SFDVKD in the germline V gene. How the authors handled the data: Amplification with reference gene primers provided the estimates of nucleated cell counts. Libraries were prepared by immunoSEQ multiplex PCR; TCRdb keeps only in-frame clonotypes and omits some of them. The V and J calls and clone size were taken over from that table, and D and trimming were inferred from the DNA. The sample lists roughly 220,000 clones, roughly 84% seen once, with 3% in the top ten.

This clonotype originated in a woman under 40 who had recovered from COVID-19. Specimen: peripheral blood. The J gene is TRBJ1-6, the V gene TRBV24-1, with unresolved D. For the CDR3, the DNA is TGTGCCACCAGTGATGGAGGGTATAATTCACCCCTCCACTTT. Its translation is CATSDGGYNSPLHF.